This T cell receptor beta chain was identified in a study of response to subunit inactivated influenza vaccine. Study results and limitations: Authors suggested that a seasonal influenza vaccination recruits few new T cells each time.

The CDR3 is 18 amino acids. Trimming removed 1 base at V and 0 bases at J, with 17 bases between. The germline V gene has CDR1 MGHRA and CDR2 YSYEKL. Using its own MiXCR run on the RT-PCR reads, TCRdb lists one record per CDR3 protein. This table has about 480,000 distinct CDR3 sequences, 10% to 15% appearing once. Regarding this clonotype: The antigen is not known.

The sequences come from PBMCs from blood, collected about 40 days after vaccination. This TCR was sampled from a man in his fifties who received an inactivated influenza vaccine. This chain connects TRBV4-1 to TRBJ2-3, with D perhaps TRBD2 (7 bases). CDR3 amino acids: CASSQAGGAGPSTDTQYF. CDR3 DNA sequence: TGCGCCAGCAGCCAAGCTGGGGGGGCCGGCCCCAGCACAGATACGCAGTATTTT.